Shown below are 5 T cell receptor beta chains from a single sample sequenced in a study of cytomegalovirus exposure and HLA in healthy donors. The primer mix had 60 Vbeta and 13 Jbeta primers. Repertoires were generated with immunoSEQ multiplex PCR, while TCRdb's copy carries only in-frame clones and drops some. Among 180,000 or so clones listed, approximately 85% were seen once. Sequenced material: PBMCs. The receptors shown here come from a man between 18 and 29 years old in good health and CMV-seropositive.

This sequence joins TRBV6-5 and TRBJ1-2; 8 nucleotides align to TRBD1. Germline V gene data show CDR1 as MNHEY and CDR2 as SVGAGI. The J segment lost 4 bases and the V segment lost 5 bases, leaving 3 bases of the junction unmatched. The CDR3 consists of 13 residues. CDR3 amino acids: CASSPDRAYGYTF. DNA for the CDR3: TGTGCCAGCAGTCCGGACAGGGCCTATGGCTACACCTTC.

This clone was found once. The CDR3 DNA sequence: TGCGCCAGCAGTCGGCCGGGACAGGGCGGGGGAGAGACCCAGTACTTC. This codes for CASSRPGQGGGETQYF. The rearrangement uses TRBV10-2 and TRBJ2-5; 9 bases match TRBD1. V shed 5 bases, J shed 4 bases, and the junction held 11 bases outside the gene matches. The CDR3 extends over 16 amino acids. Per the germline V gene, CDR1 is WSHSY and CDR2 is SAAADI.

The rearrangement uses TRBV9 and TRBJ2-7, with 7 bases matching TRBD1. The CDR3 contains 15 residues. Germline lookup yields CDR1 SGDLS and CDR2 YYNGEE. V gave up 3 bases and J gave up 5 bases; unmatched junction bases: 11. The DNA of the CDR3 is TGTGCCAGCAGCGATCCCCGACAGGGTAGCCACGAGCAGTACTTC. It specifies CASSDPRQGSHEQYF.

The chain combines TRBV5-1 with TRBJ1-2; 10 nucleotides match TRBD1. The germline V gene has CDR1 SGHRS and CDR2 YFSETQ. The trim removed 4 bases at V and 8 bases at J, leaving 8 bases unmatched. The CDR3 contains 14 residues. The CDR3 protein is CASSHSDRGHGYTF. The CDR3 bases are TGCGCCAGCAGCCACTCCGACAGGGGGCACGGCTACACCTTC. Full variable domain (outside the CDR3, taken from reference TRBV5-1 and TRBJ1-2): KAGVTQTPRYLIKTRGQQVTLSCSPISGHRSVSWYQQTPGQGLQFLFEYFSETQRNKGNFPGRFSGRQFSNSRSEMNVSTLELGDSALYLCASSHSDRGHGYTFGSGTRLTVV.

This chain uses TRBV27 with TRBJ2-4; TRBD2 is a possible D gene (5 bases). The CDR3 contains 14 residues. The germline V gene has CDR1 MNHEY and CDR2 SMNVEV (reference sequence). Trimming removed 0 bases at V and 6 bases at J, with 9 bases between. The chain's CDR3 is CASSLSSEGNIQYF. The CDR3 nucleotides are TGTGCCAGCAGTTTATCTAGCGAGGGAAACATTCAGTACTTC.